Presented here are 26 T cell receptor beta chains from one specimen sequenced in a study of blood T cell repertoires in COVID-19. Some clones are missing from TCRdb's copy, which holds only in-frame ones; the method was immunoSEQ multiplex PCR. The table includes about 86,000 clones, over 70% detected once. The specimen sequenced was peripheral blood. All receptors come from a human donor in a cohort sampled during active COVID-19.

This chain links TRBV6-5 with TRBJ2-3, with D perhaps TRBD1 (5 bases). Per germline, CDR1 MNHEY and CDR2 SVGAGI. There are 16 residues in the CDR3. The germline V and J ends were trimmed by 0 bases and 6 bases, with 16 bases remaining between them. The CDR3 DNA sequence: TGTGCCAGCAGTTACTCGAGAGCTCCCAAGGGGGATACGCAGTATTTT. Translation gives CASSYSRAPKGDTQYF.

This clone was detected only a few times. This chain links TRBV7-2 with TRBJ2-7; D is unclear. Trimming pared 0 bases from V and 6 bases from J, leaving 9 bases between. Germline V lookup: CDR1 SGHTA, CDR2 FQGNSA. This CDR3 has 13 residues. CDR3 in amino acids: CASSLALRGEQYF. The CDR3 DNA follows: TGTGCCAGCAGCTTAGCTTTAAGAGGCGAGCAGTACTTC.

The chain recombines TRBV29-1 with TRBJ1-1; 8 positions match TRBD1. With 6 bases clipped from V and 1 base from J, the junction kept 4 bases outside the gene matches. This CDR3 has 13 residues. The germline V gene has CDR1 SQVTM and CDR2 ANQGSEA. The CDR3 DNA follows: TGCAGCGTCCAGGGGGCGGAGAACACTGAAGCTTTCTTT. Protein product: CSVQGAENTEAFF.

The chain has TRBV9 and TRBJ2-5, with 8 bases lining up with TRBD2. This CDR3 comprises 14 residues. Germline values: CDR1 SGDLS, CDR2 YYNGEE. Germline trimming cut 3 bases from V and 1 base from J; bases unmatched to any gene: 2. The CDR3 loop is CASSASGGQETQYF. For the CDR3, the DNA is TGTGCCAGCAGCGCAAGCGGGGGCCAAGAGACCCAGTACTTC.

Written as DNA, the CDR3 is TGCGCCAGCAGTGTAGGACTAGCGGGAGATGAGCAGTTCTTC. Its protein is CASSVGLAGDEQFF. The chain uses TRBV10-1 and TRBJ2-1; 13 bases are shared with TRBD2. Trimming took 4 bases from V and 8 from J; bases not matched to a gene: 2. The germline V gene has CDR1 WNHNN and CDR2 SYGVQD (reference sequence). The CDR3 has 14 amino acids.

The gene calls are TRBV3-1 (or the pseudogene TRBV3-2) and TRBJ1-3; no clear D. The CDR3 covers 15 residues. The V gene lost 4 bases and the J gene lost 0 bases, with 10 bases spanning the gap. Germline V gives CDR1 LGHDT, CDR2 YNNKEL (reference sequence). CDR3 region: CASSPWATSGNTIYF. In nucleotides, the CDR3 is TGTGCCAGCAGCCCCTGGGCGACCTCTGGAAACACCATATATTTT.

This clone turned up a few times. V is TRBV27 and J is TRBJ2-1; 10 nucleotides line up with TRBD2. The CDR3 contains 18 residues. J gave up 2 bases and V 4 bases, and 11 bases lay outside the gene matches. CDR1 MNHEY and CDR2 SMNVEV come from the germline V gene (reference sequence). The CDR3 nucleotides read TGTGCCAGCAGTTCCCGTTCTAGCGGGAGTGGCACCTACAATGAGCAGTTCTTC. Translated: CASSSRSSGSGTYNEQFF.

The CDR3 region is CASSIEGQETQYF. The CDR3 nucleotides read TGTGCCAGCAGCATTGAGGGTCAAGAGACCCAGTACTTC. V gene TRBV21-1 combines with J gene TRBJ2-5; the DNA was not used to check the table's D call, TRBD2. TRBV21-1 is classified as a pseudogene. The CDR3 spans 13 residues.

The V gene is TRBV3-1 (or the pseudogene TRBV3-2), the J gene TRBJ1-2; D is perhaps TRBD1 (6 bases). V lost 6 bases to trimming and J lost 4 bases, with 15 bases between them. CDR1 and CDR2 from the germline V gene are LGHDT and YNNKEL (reference sequence). The CDR3 loop spans 14 amino acids. In DNA form, the CDR3 reads TGTGCCAGCAGTTTGAAGGGGGGGGCCTATGGCTACACCTTC. Protein sequence: CASSLKGGAYGYTF.

The chain couples TRBV11-1 to TRBJ2-1; TRBD2 aligns across 7 bases. Per the germline V gene, CDR1 is SGHAT and CDR2 is FQDESV (reference sequence). The ends lost 3 bases at V and 8 bases at J; junction bases unmatched: 10. The CDR3 runs 15 residues. CDR3 coding DNA: TGTGCCAGCAGCTTCTTGAGCGGGAAGGGTGATGAGCAGTTCTTC. This codes for CASSFLSGKGDEQFF.

This chain joins TRBV28 and TRBJ2-3, with 7 nucleotides matching TRBD2. There are 16 residues in the CDR3. V was pared by 4 bases and J by 5 bases, with 12 bases of the junction left unmatched. Germline V gives CDR1 MDHEN, CDR2 SYDVKM. As DNA, the CDR3 is TGTGCCAGCAGTTCCTGGGGGAGGGGTCTTGGAGATACGCAGTATTTT. Amino acids: CASSSWGRGLGDTQYF.

V gene TRBV29-1 combines with J gene TRBJ2-7; 9 bases agree with TRBD2. Germline V lookup: CDR1 SQVTM, CDR2 ANQGSEA. With 5 bases clipped from V and 3 bases from J, the junction kept 2 bases outside the gene matches. The CDR3 is made up of 12 amino acids. CDR3 in amino acids: CSVCGRDYEQYF. The CDR3 DNA reads as TGCAGCGTTTGCGGGAGGGACTACGAGCAGTACTTC.

This chain joins TRBV7-8 and TRBJ2-4, with 7 positions matching TRBD2. With 5 bases clipped from V and 9 bases from J, the junction kept 4 bases outside the gene matches. Per germline, CDR1 SGHVS and CDR2 FQNEAQ. This CDR3 spans 12 amino acids. The CDR3 bases are TGTGCCAGCAGCCACGGCGGGGGCATTCAGTACTTC. Its translation: CASSHGGGIQYF.

The V and J genes are TRBV6-5 and TRBJ1-6; D gene ambiguous. Trimming shortened V by 5 bases and J by 3 bases, and 5 bases separated the two germline ends. The CDR3 sequence is 13 residues long. Germline lookup yields CDR1 MNHEY and CDR2 SVGAGI. The CDR3 nucleotides read TGTGCCAGCAGTCCAGACTATAATTCACCCCTCCACTTT. This gives the protein CASSPDYNSPLHF.

V and J are TRBV19 and TRBJ2-3; 10 positions agree with TRBD1. V lost 6 bases and J lost 13; bases outside the gene matches: 10. Germline V lookup: CDR1 LNHDA, CDR2 SQIVND (reference sequence). This CDR3 spans 13 amino acids. CDR3 region: CASRTGGGRLEYF. The CDR3 region has the DNA TGTGCCAGTAGGACAGGGGGCGGTCGTTTGGAGTATTTT.

This chain uses TRBV28 with TRBJ1-1; D remains ambiguous. The germline gives CDR1 MDHEN, CDR2 SYDVKM. The V gene lost 7 bases and the J gene lost 0 bases, with 9 bases spanning the gap. The CDR3 loop spans 13 amino acids. The CDR3 here is CASIAQVNTEAFF. CDR3 in DNA: TGTGCCAGCATCGCGCAGGTGAACACTGAAGCTTTCTTT.

This clone was seen only once. CDR3 in DNA: TGTGCCAGCAGTTTATCAGGGGTACTAAGCGAGCAGTACTTC. Its protein is CASSLSGVLSEQYF. The V and J genes are TRBV28 and TRBJ2-7; possible D gene TRBD1, 6 bases. V lost 1 base to trimming and J lost 6 bases, with 13 bases between them. The germline gives CDR1 MDHEN, CDR2 SYDVKM. The CDR3 has 14 amino acids.

A single count supports this clone. The V call is TRBV9, the J call TRBJ2-5; no definite D call. The CDR3 totals 17 residues. V dropped 3 bases and J dropped 4 bases, with 22 bases sitting between them. The germline CDR1 and CDR2 sequences are SGDLS and YYNGEE. The CDR3 protein is CASSDLGWLGLPETQYF. The DNA of the CDR3 is TGTGCCAGCAGCGACCTGGGTTGGCTAGGCCTCCCAGAGACCCAGTACTTC.

This clone was detected only once. The rearrangement joins TRBV6-5 to TRBJ1-3; D is undetermined. The V and J ends lost 8 bases and 3 bases respectively, with 14 bases between them. In germline, CDR1 is MNHEY, CDR2 SVGAGI. CDR3 length: 14 residues. The CDR3 is CASRRGVFGNTIYF. Written as DNA, the CDR3 is TGTGCCAGCCGACGCGGGGTTTTTGGAAACACCATATATTTT.

Notes on this clone: This likely comes from a read error, as the CDR3 has no conserved phenylalanine or tryptophan at its end. The chain has TRBV7-7 and TRBJ2-2; D uncertain. The germline CDR1 and CDR2 sequences are SSHAT and FNYEAQ (reference sequence). The CDR3 extends over 14 amino acids. The V and J ends lost 8 bases and 1 base respectively, with 11 bases between them. Written as DNA, the CDR3 is TGTGCCAGCGCCCACCTGCTGAACACCGGGGAGCTGTTTTGT. Translated: CASAHLLNTGELFC.

This clone was detected only once. V gene TRBV11-2 combines with J gene TRBJ2-6; D remains ambiguous. V lost 1 base and J 0 bases, leaving 10 bases between the germline ends. CDR1 SGHAT and CDR2 FQNNGV come from the germline V gene. This CDR3 has 17 amino acids. DNA for the CDR3: TGTGCCAGCAGCTTAGTGGGCAGTAGCTCTGGGGCCAACGTCCTGACTTTC. This codes for CASSLVGSSSGANVLTF.

This clone has just a few counts. The chain uses TRBV10-1 and TRBJ1-1; D might be TRBD1 (5 bases). The CDR3 sequence is 13 residues long. Germline CDR1 reads WNHNN; CDR2 reads SYGVQD (reference sequence). Trimming shortened V by 5 bases and J by 1 base, and 8 bases separated the two germline ends. For the CDR3, the DNA is TGCGCCAGCAGTTTAGGGGCGAACACTGAAGCTTTCTTT. Protein: CASSLGANTEAFF.

The rearrangement joins TRBV21-1 to TRBJ2-1; the table's D gene call, TRBD2, was not cross checked with the DNA. TRBV21-1 is given as a pseudogene. The CDR3 covers 17 residues. In DNA form, the CDR3 reads TGTGCCAGCAGCACAAGACGAGCGGGAGACACCCCCGGGGAGCAGTTCTTC. It specifies CASSTRRAGDTPGEQFF.

This sequence joins TRBV19 and TRBJ1-6; 9 nucleotides match TRBD1. CDR3 length: 17 residues. With V trimmed by 3 bases and J by 5 bases, 8 bases remained unmatched. Germline assignment: CDR1 LNHDA and CDR2 SQIVND (reference sequence). The CDR3 protein is CASSINRGRRDNSPLHF. The DNA for the CDR3 is TGTGCCAGTAGTATTAACAGGGGGCGAAGAGATAATTCACCCCTCCACTTT. The full variable domain, its missing parts supplied by reference TRBV19 and TRBJ1-6, is DGGITQSPKYLFRKEGQNVTLSCEQNLNHDAMYWYRQDPGQGLRLIYYSQIVNDFQKGDIAEGYSVSREKKESFPLTVTSAQKNPTAFYLCASSINRGRRDNSPLHFGNGTRLTVT.

J is TRBJ1-2 and V is TRBV3-1 (or the pseudogene TRBV3-2); D unresolved. The V end lost 5 bases, the J end lost 8 bases, and 18 bases lay between the germline ends. CDR3 length equals 14 residues. Germline V CDR1 and CDR2: LGHDT, YNNKEL (reference sequence). CDR3 protein: CASSFSRDPVGYTF. The DNA for the CDR3 is TGTGCCAGCAGCTTCTCGCGGGATCCCGTAGGCTACACCTTC.

In this sample, this clone turned up once. This chain joins TRBV28 and TRBJ1-3, with 11 nucleotides matching TRBD1. The germline V gene has CDR1 MDHEN and CDR2 SYDVKM. The CDR3 runs to 14 residues. V lost 4 bases, J lost 7 bases, and 3 bases stayed unmatched. The CDR3 DNA reads TGTGCCAGCAGTTCCGGGACAGGGGGGAACACCATATATTTT. Encoded protein: CASSSGTGGNTIYF.